This T cell receptor (beta chain) was sequenced in a study of Graves' ophthalmopathy and Graves' hyperthyroidism. This clonotype was seen repeatedly, ten times or more. Antigen: not known. Researchers took RNA transcripts and amplified TCR beta CDR3 regions from them. HTBI primers were used in a first-round RT-PCR, which preceded a second-round multiplex PCR. MiXCR, applied by TCRdb to the multiplex PCR reads, yields one record per CDR3 protein. The sample lists a few hundred thousand distinct CDR3 sequences, roughly 15% occurring once. Study-level points and caveats: The majority of expanded thyroid clonotypes above 0.001 frequency also occurred in blood. Sensitivity reached over 85% and specificity around 81% for a 13-signature model separating ophthalmopathy from stable hyperthyroidism.

Germline CDR1 and CDR2: DFQATT and SNEGSKA (reference sequence). J gave up 1 base and V 3 bases, and 4 bases lay outside the gene matches. This CDR3 spans 14 amino acids. Hyperthyroidism patients had new diagnoses, durations under 2 months, and ages of 18 to 65. Orbital computed tomography, thyroid ultrasound, TRAb, serum thyroxine and clinical symptoms formed the basis of diagnosis. The TCR sequence derives from a woman between 18 and 29 years old with stable Graves' hyperthyroidism. This chain links TRBV20-1 with TRBJ2-7; 9 bases are shared with TRBD2. Sample: peripheral blood. The CDR3: CSARVSGGSYEQYF. DNA of the CDR3: TGCAGTGCTAGGGTGAGCGGGGGGTCCTACGAGCAGTACTTC.